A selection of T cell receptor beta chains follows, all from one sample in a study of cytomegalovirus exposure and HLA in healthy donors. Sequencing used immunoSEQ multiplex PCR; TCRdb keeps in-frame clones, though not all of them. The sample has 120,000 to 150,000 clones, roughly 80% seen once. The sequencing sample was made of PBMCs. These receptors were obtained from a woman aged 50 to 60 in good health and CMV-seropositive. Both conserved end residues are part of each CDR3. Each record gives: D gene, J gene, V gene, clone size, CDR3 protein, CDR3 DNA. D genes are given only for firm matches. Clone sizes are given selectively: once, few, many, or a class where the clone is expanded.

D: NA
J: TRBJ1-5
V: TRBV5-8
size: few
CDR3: CASTFISGPQPQHF
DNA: TGTGCCAGCACTTTTATTTCAGGCCCCCAGCCCCAGCATTTT

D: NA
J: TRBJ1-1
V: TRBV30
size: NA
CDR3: CAWSVEMNTEAFF
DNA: TGTGCCTGGAGTGTAGAGATGAACACTGAAGCTTTCTTT

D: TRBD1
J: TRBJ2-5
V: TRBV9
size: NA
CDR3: CASSGQGILGETQYF
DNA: TGTGCCAGCAGCGGACAGGGGATCCTCGGTGAGACCCAGTACTTC

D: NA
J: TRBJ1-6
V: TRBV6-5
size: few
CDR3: CASTDTGYNSPLHF
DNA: TGTGCCAGCACCGATACAGGGTACAATTCACCCCTCCACTTT

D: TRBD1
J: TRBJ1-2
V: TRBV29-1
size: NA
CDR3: CSYGDRDYGYTF
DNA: TGCAGCTACGGGGACAGAGACTATGGCTACACCTTC

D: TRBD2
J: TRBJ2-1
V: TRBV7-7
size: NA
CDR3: CASSPLAGGQGEQFF
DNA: TGTGCTAGCAGTCCTCTAGCGGGGGGCCAGGGTGAGCAGTTCTTC

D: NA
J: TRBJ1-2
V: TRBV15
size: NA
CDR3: CATSRDPNRVAGYTF
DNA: TGTGCCACCAGCAGAGATCCAAACAGGGTGGCCGGCTACACCTTC

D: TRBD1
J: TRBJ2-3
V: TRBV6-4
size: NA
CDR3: CASSEGGQGTDTQYF
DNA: TGTGCCAGCAGTGAAGGAGGACAGGGAACAGATACGCAGTATTTT

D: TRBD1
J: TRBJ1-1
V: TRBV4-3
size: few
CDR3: CASSQDVTGGSPEAFF
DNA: TGCGCCAGCAGCCAAGATGTTACAGGGGGCTCGCCTGAAGCTTTCTTT

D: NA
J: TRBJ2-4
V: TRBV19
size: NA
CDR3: CASSYDYGVLLNPKPQTLKNIQYF
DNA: TGTGCCAGTAGTTATGATTACGGAGTATTGCTGAACCCAAAACCCCAAACCCTAAAAAACATTCAGTACTTC

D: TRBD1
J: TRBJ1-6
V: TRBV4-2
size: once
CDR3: CASSRGQGENSPLHF
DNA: TGTGCCAGCAGCCGGGGACAGGGGGAGAATTCACCCCTCCACTTT

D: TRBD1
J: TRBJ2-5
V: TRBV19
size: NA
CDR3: CASSDRPRGYQETQYF
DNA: TGTGCCAGTAGTGATCGACCCAGGGGGTACCAAGAGACCCAGTACTTC

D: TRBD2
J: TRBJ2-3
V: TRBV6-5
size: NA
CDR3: CASSSTSGGRTDTQYF
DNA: TGTGCCAGCAGTTCCACCAGCGGGGGGCGCACAGATACGCAGTATTTT

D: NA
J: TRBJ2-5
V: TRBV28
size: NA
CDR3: CASSILRQVRETQYF
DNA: TGTGCCAGCAGTATCCTCAGACAGGTTCGAGAGACCCAGTACTTC

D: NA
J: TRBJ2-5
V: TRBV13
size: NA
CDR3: CASSQGSGGRLSQYF
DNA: TGTGCCAGTTCCCAGGGTAGCGGTGGTAGGTTGTCCCAGTACTTC

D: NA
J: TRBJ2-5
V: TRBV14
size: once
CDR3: CASSQSDRRAQYF
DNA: TGTGCCAGCAGCCAGTCGGACAGGAGGGCCCAGTACTTC

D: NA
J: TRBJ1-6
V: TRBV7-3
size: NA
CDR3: CASSLKAPEAPLHF
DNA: TGTGCCAGCAGCTTAAAAGCCCCTGAAGCACCCCTCCACTTT

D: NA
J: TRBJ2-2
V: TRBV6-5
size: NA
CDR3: CASSYAGGELFF
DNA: TGTGCCAGCAGTTACGCGGGGGGGGAGCTGTTTTTT

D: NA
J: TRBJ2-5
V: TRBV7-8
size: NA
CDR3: CASSLMRPGETQYF
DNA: TGTGCCAGCAGCTTAATGCGTCCGGGGGAGACCCAGTACTTC

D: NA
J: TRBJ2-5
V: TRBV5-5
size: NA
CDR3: CASSLVTVGGTQYF
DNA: TGTGCCAGCAGCTTGGTGACCGTGGGGGGGACCCAGTACTTC

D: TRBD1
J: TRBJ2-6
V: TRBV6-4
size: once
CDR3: CASSDFVGDRASNVLTF
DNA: TGTGCCAGCAGTGACTTTGTAGGGGACAGGGCGTCCAACGTCCTGACTTTC

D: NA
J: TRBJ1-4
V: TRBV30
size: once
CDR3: CAWSVSFNEKLFF
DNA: TGTGCCTGGAGTGTATCCTTTAATGAAAAACTGTTTTTT

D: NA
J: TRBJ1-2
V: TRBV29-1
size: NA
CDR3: CSVEAGGSYGYTF
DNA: TGCAGCGTTGAGGCCGGAGGAAGCTATGGCTACACCTTC

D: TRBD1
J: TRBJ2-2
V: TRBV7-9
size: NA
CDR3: CASSSPDRGFAGELFF
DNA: TGTGCCAGCAGCTCACCGGACAGGGGGTTTGCCGGGGAGCTGTTTTTT

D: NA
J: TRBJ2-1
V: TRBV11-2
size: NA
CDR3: CASSLDWLADYNEQFF
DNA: TGTGCCAGCAGCCTCGACTGGCTAGCAGACTACAATGAGCAGTTCTTC

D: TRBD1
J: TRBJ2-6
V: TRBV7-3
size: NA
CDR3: CASSLTAGTGESGANVLTF
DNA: TGTGCCAGCAGCTTAACGGCCGGGACAGGGGAGTCTGGGGCCAACGTCCTGACTTTC

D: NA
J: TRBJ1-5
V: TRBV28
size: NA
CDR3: CASSLSASGGFQPQHF
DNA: TGTGCCAGCAGTTTATCAGCATCCGGGGGGTTTCAGCCCCAGCATTTT

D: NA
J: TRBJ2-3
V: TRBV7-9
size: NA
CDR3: CASSDEGGLPDTQYF
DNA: TGTGCCAGCAGTGACGAGGGCGGGCTGCCAGATACGCAGTATTTT

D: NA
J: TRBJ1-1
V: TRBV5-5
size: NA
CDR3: CASSPLKNTEAFF
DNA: TGTGCCAGCAGCCCCCTTAAGAACACTGAAGCTTTCTTT

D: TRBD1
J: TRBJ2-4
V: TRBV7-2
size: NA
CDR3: CASRGGWDIQYF
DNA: TGTGCCAGCAGAGGGGGCTGGGACATTCAGTACTTC

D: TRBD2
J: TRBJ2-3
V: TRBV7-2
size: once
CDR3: CASSRTSGGGITDTQYF
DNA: TGTGCCAGCAGCCGGACTAGCGGGGGGGGGATCACAGATACGCAGTATTTT

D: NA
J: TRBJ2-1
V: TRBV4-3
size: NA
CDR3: CASSQVEGGNEQFF
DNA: TGCGCCAGCAGCCAAGTGGAGGGAGGCAATGAGCAGTTCTTC

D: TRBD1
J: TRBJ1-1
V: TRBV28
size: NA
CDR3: CASSVTGKVEAFF
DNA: TGTGCCAGCAGTGTGACAGGGAAGGTGGAAGCTTTCTTT

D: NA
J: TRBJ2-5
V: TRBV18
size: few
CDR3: CASWSDRNRETQYF
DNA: TGTGCCAGCTGGAGCGACAGGAATCGGGAGACCCAGTACTTC

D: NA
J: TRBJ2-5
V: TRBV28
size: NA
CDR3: CASSSLRDLKETQYF
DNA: TGTGCCAGCAGTTCCCTCCGGGACTTAAAAGAGACCCAGTACTTC

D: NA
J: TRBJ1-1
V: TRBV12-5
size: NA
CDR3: CASGLVQGRNTEAFF
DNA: TGTGCTAGTGGTTTGGTACAGGGAAGGAACACTGAAGCTTTCTTT

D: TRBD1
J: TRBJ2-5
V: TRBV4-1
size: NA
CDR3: CASSHPGTGGRQETQYF
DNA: TGCGCCAGCAGCCACCCTGGGACAGGGGGTCGGCAAGAGACCCAGTACTTC

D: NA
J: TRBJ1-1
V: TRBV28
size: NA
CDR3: CASSFAQFTEAFF
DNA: TGTGCCAGCAGTTTCGCACAATTCACTGAAGCTTTCTTT

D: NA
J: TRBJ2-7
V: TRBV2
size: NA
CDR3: CASTLYDSTYEQYF
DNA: TGTGCCAGCACTTTGTATGACAGCACCTACGAGCAGTACTTC

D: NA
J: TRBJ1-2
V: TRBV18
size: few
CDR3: CASSPSYGYTF
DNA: TGTGCCAGCTCACCCTCCTATGGCTACACCTTC

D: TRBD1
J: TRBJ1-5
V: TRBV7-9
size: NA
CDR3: CASSLDAGGNQPQHF
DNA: TGTGCCAGCAGCTTAGACGCAGGGGGTAATCAGCCCCAGCATTTT

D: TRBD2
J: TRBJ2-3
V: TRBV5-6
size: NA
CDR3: CASSAGTSGTDTQYF
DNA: TGTGCCAGCAGCGCCGGGACTAGCGGCACAGATACGCAGTATTTT

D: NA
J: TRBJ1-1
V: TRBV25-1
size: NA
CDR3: CASSVQGKAFF
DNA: TGTGCCAGCAGTGTCCAGGGTAAAGCTTTCTTT

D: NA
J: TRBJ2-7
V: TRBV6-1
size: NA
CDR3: CASSRSGSYEQYF
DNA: TGTGCCAGCAGTCGGTCCGGCTCCTACGAGCAGTACTTC

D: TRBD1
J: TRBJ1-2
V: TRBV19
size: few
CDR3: CASRQGYGYTF
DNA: TGTGCCAGTAGACAGGGGTATGGCTACACCTTC

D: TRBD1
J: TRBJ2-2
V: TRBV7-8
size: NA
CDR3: CASSSRTGPNTGELFF
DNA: TGTGCCAGCAGCTCAAGGACAGGGCCGAACACCGGGGAGCTGTTTTTT

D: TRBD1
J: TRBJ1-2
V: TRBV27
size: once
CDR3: CASSAPGQGVYGYTF
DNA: TGTGCCAGCAGTGCCCCGGGACAGGGTGTCTATGGCTACACCTTC

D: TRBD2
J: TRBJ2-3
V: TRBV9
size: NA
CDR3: CASSLQAGAFDTQYF
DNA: TGTGCCAGCAGCCTCCAAGCGGGGGCATTCGATACGCAGTATTTT

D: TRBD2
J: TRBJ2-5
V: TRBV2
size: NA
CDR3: CASSGGGAGETQYF
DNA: TGTGCCAGCAGTGGCGGGGGGGCGGGAGAGACCCAGTACTTC

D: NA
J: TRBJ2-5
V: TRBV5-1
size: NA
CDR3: CASSSNQVGALGGTQYF
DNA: TGCGCCAGCAGCTCCAATCAGGTGGGGGCTTTAGGTGGGACCCAGTACTTC

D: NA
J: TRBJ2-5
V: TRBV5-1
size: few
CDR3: CASSDDIQETQYF
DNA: TGCGCCAGCAGCGACGACATTCAAGAGACCCAGTACTTC

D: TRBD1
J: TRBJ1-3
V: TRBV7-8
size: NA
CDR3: CASSLGRTGLSGNTIYF
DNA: TGTGCCAGCAGCCTCGGCAGGACAGGGCTCTCTGGAAACACCATATATTTT

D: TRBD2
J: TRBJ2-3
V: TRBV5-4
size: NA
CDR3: CASGGSGASTDTQYF
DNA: TGTGCCAGCGGTGGTAGCGGGGCAAGCACAGATACGCAGTATTTT

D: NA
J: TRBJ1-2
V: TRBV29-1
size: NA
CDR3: CSAVRGYGNYGYTF
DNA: TGCAGCGCCGTTCGTGGTTACGGGAACTATGGCTACACCTTC